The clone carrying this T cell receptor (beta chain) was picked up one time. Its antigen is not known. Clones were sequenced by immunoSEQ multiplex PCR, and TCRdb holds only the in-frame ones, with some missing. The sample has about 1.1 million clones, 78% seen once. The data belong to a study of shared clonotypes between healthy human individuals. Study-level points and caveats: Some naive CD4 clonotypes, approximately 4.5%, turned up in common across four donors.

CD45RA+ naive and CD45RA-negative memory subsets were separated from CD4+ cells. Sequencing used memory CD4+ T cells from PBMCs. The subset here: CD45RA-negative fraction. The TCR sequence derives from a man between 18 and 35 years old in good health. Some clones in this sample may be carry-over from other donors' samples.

The CDR3 spells CASEGAGTGELFF. The CDR3 DNA follows: TGTGCCAGCGAGGGGGCGGGCACCGGGGAGCTGTTTTTT. This rearrangement joins TRBV28 to TRBJ2-2; 7 bases map to TRBD1. The CDR3 is made up of 13 amino acids. J was trimmed by 4 bases and V by 8 bases; bases with no gene match: 4. In germline, CDR1 is MDHEN, CDR2 SYDVKM.